Included here is one T cell receptor (beta chain) sequence, with context. Its matching antigen is unknown. Time point denoted: week 35, safety follow-up. With topical imiquimod, each dose of the vaccine consisted of 300 ug of mutant IDH1 20-mer peptide. This specimen belongs to a study of a mutant IDH1 vaccine in newly diagnosed glioma. The repertoire was sequenced with immunoSEQ multiplex PCR; TCRdb's copy has only in-frame clones and lacks some. The sample contains tens of thousands of clones, 80% to 90% of which appear only once. Per the germline V gene, CDR1 is KGHSY and CDR2 is FQNENV. The CDR3 sequence is 15 residues long. V was clipped by 4 bases and J by 3 bases; unmatched bases: 7.

The specimen was PBMCs, collected from a glioma patient whose treatment included an IDH1 peptide vaccine. This receptor was identified in a man aged 35-49 years with glioma. The rearrangement joins TRBV16 to TRBJ1-2; 8 bases fit TRBD1. CDR3 sequence (DNA): TGTGCCAGCAGCCCCTCCGGACAGGGATACTATGGCTACACCTTC. Translation gives CASSPSGQGYYGYTF. The full variable domain, with the rest looked up from reference TRBV16 and TRBJ1-2, is GEEVAQTPKHLVRGEGQKAKLYCAPIKGHSYVFWYQQVLKNEFKFLISFQNENVFDETGMPKERFSAKCLPNSPCSLEIQATKLEDSAVYFCASSPSGQGYYGYTFGSGTRLTVV.